These 18 T cell receptor beta chains were sequenced from one sample in a study of persistence of HIV-infected CD4 T cells. These receptors have no identified antigens. The stimulus was lysate of CMV-infected fibroblasts, roughly 10 ug/mL. CD4+ T cells upregulating both CD40 ligand and CD69 were sorted as responding cells. The immunoSEQ assay was version 4, run in survey mode. Method: immunoSEQ multiplex PCR; TCRdb's copy keeps in-frame clones and lacks some. The table shows 15,000 to 20,000 clones, with around 78% occurring only once. The sequencing used CD4+ T cells sorted from PBMCs after roughly 18-hour stimulation, collected from a patient who received antiretroviral therapy. All receptors derive from an adult man with HIV who was CMV-seropositive.

This chain connects TRBV2 to TRBJ2-7; the D is unclear. CDR1 is SNHLY and CDR2 is FYNNEI in the germline V gene. The CDR3 contains 13 residues. Trimming cost V 3 bases and J 3 bases, with 9 bases left between them. The CDR3 reads CASSDGKYYEQYF. The DNA for the CDR3 is TGTGCCAGCAGTGACGGCAAATACTACGAGCAGTACTTC.

The chain is built from TRBV5-1 and TRBJ1-1; D is unresolved. The CDR3 is 12 residues long. The germline V and J ends were trimmed by 2 bases and 1 base, with 3 bases remaining between them. Germline V gene sequence: CDR1 SGHRS, CDR2 YFSETQ. The CDR3 nucleotides read TGCGCCAGCAGCTTTCGGAACACTGAAGCTTTCTTT. Its protein product is CASSFRNTEAFF.

V usage is TRBV12-2 and J usage is TRBJ2-7; TRBD1 is taken as the D call from the table, unchecked against the DNA. TRBV12-2 is labeled a pseudogene. This CDR3 spans 14 amino acids. DNA for the CDR3: TGTGCAAGTCGCCCCCGACAGGGCGTCTACGAGCAGTACTTC. Its protein product is CASRPRQGVYEQYF.

A note on this clone: This sample includes further DNA sequences coding for the same CDR3. The CDR3 sequence: CASSLGRGNTIYF. In DNA form, the CDR3 reads TGTGCCAGCAGTCTCGGTCGAGGAAACACCATATATTTT. This chain connects TRBV28 to TRBJ1-3; D gene unclear. The germline gives CDR1 MDHEN, CDR2 SYDVKM. The CDR3 length is 13 residues. With 5 bases removed from V and 4 bases from J, the gap between germline ends came to 9 bases.

J is TRBJ1-1 and V is TRBV12-3 or TRBV12-4; the D gene is possibly TRBD1 (6 bases). Trimming shortened V by 3 bases and J by 6 bases, and 11 bases separated the two germline ends. The CDR3 sequence is 13 residues long. CDR3 DNA: TGTGCCAGCAGTTTCATGGACAGACCTGAAGCTTTCTTT. This codes for CASSFMDRPEAFF.

The chain employs TRBV6-5 and TRBJ2-2, with 9 bases aligning to TRBD1. This CDR3 comprises 14 residues. Trimming cost V 4 bases and J 5 bases; bases outside gene matches: 2. Looked up from germline, CDR1 is MNHEY and CDR2 is SVGAGI. CDR3 bases: TGTGCCAGCAGTTCACAGGGGGCAACCGGGGAGCTGTTTTTT. This translates into CASSSQGATGELFF.

The chain links TRBV29-1 to TRBJ1-1; D is unclear. The germline gives CDR1 SQVTM, CDR2 ANQGSEA. Trimming stripped 0 bases from V and 3 bases from J, with 8 bases between. The CDR3 has 13 amino acids. CDR3 bases: TGCAGCGTTGAAGATAGCCGCCACACTGAAGCTTTCTTT. It specifies CSVEDSRHTEAFF.

The J gene is TRBJ1-1, the V gene TRBV3-1 (or the pseudogene TRBV3-2), with 8 bases matching TRBD1. The CDR3 length is 14 residues. Trimming took 5 bases from V and 1 from J; bases not matched to a gene: 3. Germline-derived CDR1 and CDR2 are LGHDT and YNNKEL (reference sequence). The CDR3 loop is CASSKGQANTEAFF. The CDR3 DNA sequence: TGTGCCAGCAGCAAGGGACAGGCGAACACTGAAGCTTTCTTT.

This chain links TRBV5-1 with TRBJ1-6, with 8 nucleotides matching TRBD1. The CDR3 is 15 amino acids. The V and J ends lost 0 bases and 13 bases, in that order; junction bases with no gene match: 9. Per the germline V gene, CDR1 is SGHRS and CDR2 is YFSETQ. The CDR3 region is CASSLGQGAQSPLHF. CDR3 nucleotide sequence: TGCGCCAGCAGCTTGGGGCAGGGGGCGCAGTCCCCCCTCCACTTT.

The chain combines TRBV24-1 with TRBJ2-3, with no clear D. With 5 bases removed from V and 0 bases from J, the gap between germline ends came to 14 bases. CDR3 size: 16 residues. Germline CDR1 reads KGHDR; CDR2 reads SFDVKD. The CDR3 nucleotides are TGTGCCACCAGTGGGCGAGGAGCTTCTAGCACAGATACGCAGTATTTT. This codes for CATSGRGASSTDTQYF.

The chain carries TRBV6-5 and TRBJ2-7; the match to TRBD2 covers 7 bases. Germline CDR1 is MNHEY and CDR2 is SVGAGI. CDR3 length: 14 residues. J was trimmed by 5 bases and V by 7 bases; bases with no gene match: 11. CDR3 protein: CASTPRGRVHEQYF. The CDR3 nucleotides are TGTGCCAGCACGCCGAGAGGGAGGGTCCACGAGCAGTACTTC.

The chain joins TRBV10-3 to TRBJ2-7, with TRBD1 as a possible D gene (6 bases). The CDR3 runs to 13 residues. The germline CDR1 and CDR2 sequences are ENHRY and SYGVKD. V dropped 1 base and J dropped 5 bases, with 9 bases sitting between them. CDR3 bases: TGTGCCATCAGTGAGTACCAGGGGAACGAGCAGTACTTC. Protein product: CAISEYQGNEQYF.

This chain joins TRBV9 and TRBJ1-6; TRBD1 matches at 10 bases. The germline CDR1 and CDR2 sequences are SGDLS and YYNGEE. Trimming at V came to 2 bases and at J to 7 bases, leaving 3 bases not matched to a gene. The CDR3 loop spans 15 amino acids. In DNA form, the CDR3 reads TGTGCCAGCAGCGTGGGGGACAGGGGCAATTCACCCCTCCACTTT. Protein sequence: CASSVGDRGNSPLHF.

The CDR3 sequence: CASSSSLGGQFF. The CDR3 nucleotides read TGTGCCAGCAGCTCAAGTCTCGGCGGGCAGTTCTTC. This chain links TRBV5-6 with TRBJ2-1; D is undetermined. This CDR3 has 12 residues. The ends were cut back, 3 bases at V and 12 bases at J, with 13 bases in the middle. Germline loops: CDR1 SGHDT, CDR2 YYEEEE.

The chain uses TRBV6-2 or TRBV6-3 and TRBJ2-7; D not resolved. V shed 5 bases and J shed 5 bases, with 7 bases lying between them. The CDR3 has 11 residues. CDR1 is MNHEY, CDR2 SVGEGT, per germline. In nucleotides, the CDR3 is TGTGCCAGCAGTCCCGGGCACGAGCAGTACTTC. Translating it yields CASSPGHEQYF.

The V and J genes are TRBV5-1 and TRBJ1-4; maybe TRBD1 (5 bases). The length of the CDR3 is 15 residues. Per the germline V gene, CDR1 is SGHRS and CDR2 is YFSETQ. V lost 4 bases, J lost 3 bases, and 13 bases lay in between. The CDR3, as DNA: TGCGCCAGCAGCCTACGGGGGTCGGCTAATGAAAAACTGTTTTTT. It specifies CASSLRGSANEKLFF. Full variable domain (remainder filled in from reference TRBV5-1 and TRBJ1-4): KAGVTQTPRYLIKTRGQQVTLSCSPISGHRSVSWYQQTPGQGLQFLFEYFSETQRNKGNFPGRFSGRQFSNSRSEMNVSTLELGDSALYLCASSLRGSANEKLFFGSGTQLSVL.

Only one count was recorded for this clone. The genes are TRBV7-9 and TRBJ2-3; a weak D match, TRBD1 (6 bases). The CDR3 sequence is 14 residues long. The V gene lost 0 bases and the J gene lost 3 bases, with 7 bases spanning the gap. Germline-derived CDR1 and CDR2 are SEHNR and FQNEAQ (reference sequence). CDR3 coding DNA: TGTGCCAGCAGCTTAGCGCAGGGGACAGATACGCAGTATTTT. It codes for CASSLAQGTDTQYF.

The chain is built from TRBV18 and TRBJ2-6; no definite D call. V lost 4 bases and J lost 0, with 13 bases in between. This CDR3 contains 17 residues. Germline CDR1 KGHSH, CDR2 LQKENI. The CDR3 DNA reads as TGTGCCAGCTCACTGACTCGAGGAAACTCTGGGGCCAACGTCCTGACTTTC. It encodes CASSLTRGNSGANVLTF.